The 26 T cell receptor beta chains listed next were all sequenced from one sample in a study of T cell responses to AZD1222 COVID-19 vaccine. Libraries were prepared by immunoSEQ multiplex PCR; TCRdb keeps only in-frame clonotypes and omits some of them. This sample has approximately 110,000 clones, with 88% found just once. Material: peripheral blood, obtained on day 0 of AZD1222 vaccination. The receptors stem from an adult in good health.

CDR3 residues: CASSAVGPPLHF. DNA for the CDR3: TGTGCCAGCAGTGCGGTGGGACCCCCCCTCCACTTT. The V call is TRBV2, the J call TRBJ1-6; D possibly corresponds to TRBD1 (5 bases). This CDR3 contains 12 residues. Germline CDR1 and CDR2: SNHLY and FYNNEI. V lost 4 bases and J 13 bases, leaving 11 bases between the germline ends.

The chain links TRBV7-2 to TRBJ1-2; no clear D. With 4 bases removed from V and 0 bases from J, the gap between germline ends came to 9 bases. Per the germline V gene, CDR1 is SGHTA and CDR2 is FQGNSA. The CDR3 covers 14 residues. CDR3 residues: CASSSRRTNYGYTF. DNA for the CDR3: TGTGCCAGCAGCTCCAGACGAACTAACTATGGCTACACCTTC. Looking up the rest from reference TRBV7-2 and TRBJ1-2 gives the full variable domain: GAGVSQSPSNKVTEKGKDVELRCDPISGHTALYWYRQSLGQGLEFLIYFQGNSAPDKSGLPSDRFSAERTGGSVSTLTIQRTQQEDSAVYLCASSSRRTNYGYTFGSGTRLTVV.

The V and J genes are TRBV6-2 or TRBV6-3 and TRBJ1-3, with D unresolved. Germline CDR1 reads MNHEY; CDR2 reads SVGEGT. V dropped 5 bases and J dropped 2 bases, with 10 bases sitting between them. This CDR3 has 14 residues. For the CDR3, the DNA is TGTGCCAGCAGTACCCCGAGGGCTGGAAACACCATATATTTT. Translating gives CASSTPRAGNTIYF.

V usage is TRBV5-1 and J usage is TRBJ1-2, with D unclear. Germline lookup yields CDR1 SGHRS and CDR2 YFSETQ. The CDR3 is 14 amino acids. Trimming took 0 bases from V and 0 from J, leaving 6 bases between them. The CDR3, as DNA: TGCGCCAGCAGCTTGGGCAACTCTAACTATGGCTACACCTTC. Its protein is CASSLGNSNYGYTF.

The chain employs TRBV5-1 and TRBJ1-2; maybe TRBD1 (6 bases). The germline V gene encodes CDR1 SGHRS and CDR2 YFSETQ. V was pared by 2 bases and J by 6 bases, with 17 bases between. This CDR3 spans 15 amino acids. The CDR3: CASSFSVQGTNGYTF. CDR3 sequence (DNA): TGCGCCAGCAGCTTCTCCGTACAGGGCACGAATGGCTACACCTTC.

The chain employs TRBV18 and TRBJ1-3; 8 nucleotides line up with TRBD1. This CDR3 has 16 residues. CDR1 KGHSH and CDR2 LQKENI come from the germline V gene. J lost 2 bases, V lost 4 bases, and 7 bases had no gene match. The CDR3 region is CASSHYGQGAGNTIYF. CDR3 sequence (DNA): TGTGCCAGCTCACACTACGGACAGGGTGCTGGAAACACCATATATTTT.

In nucleotides, the CDR3 is TGCGCCAGCAGCCAAGATCAGGCAGGGAACACTGAAGCTTTCTTT. It translates to CASSQDQAGNTEAFF. The rearrangement joins TRBV4-1 to TRBJ1-1; D not certain. The CDR3 is 15 residues long. Germline CDR1 reads MGHRA; CDR2 reads YSYEKL. With 0 bases removed from V and 1 base from J, the gap between germline ends came to 9 bases.

The rearrangement joins TRBV6-2 or TRBV6-3 to TRBJ2-1, with a weak D call TRBD2 (5 bases). Trimming took 3 bases from V and 12 from J, leaving 9 bases between them. Germline CDR1 MNHEY, CDR2 SVGEGT. The CDR3 loop spans 11 amino acids. The DNA for the CDR3 is TGTGCCAGCAGTTATTTGGGAGCGCAGTTCTTC. Protein sequence: CASSYLGAQFF.

This clone was seen once. As DNA, the CDR3 is TGTGCCAGCAGGTATCCGGGACAGGGTAGTGAGCAGTACTTC. Translation: CASRYPGQGSEQYF. The chain employs TRBV2 and TRBJ2-7; 9 positions match TRBD1. The V gene end was trimmed by 6 bases and the J gene end by 7 bases; junction bases not matched to a gene: 10. The germline V gene has CDR1 SNHLY and CDR2 FYNNEI. The CDR3 has 14 amino acids.

This chain joins TRBV7-9 and TRBJ2-7, with 8 bases fitting TRBD1. Germline V CDR1 and CDR2: SEHNR, FQNEAQ (reference sequence). The CDR3 spans 13 residues. The ends lost 3 bases at V and 6 bases at J; junction bases unmatched: 4. In DNA, the CDR3 is TGTGCCAGCAGCTTCACTACAGGGGGCGAGCAGTACTTC. Protein: CASSFTTGGEQYF.

J is TRBJ2-7 and V is TRBV9, with TRBD2 as a possible D gene (6 bases). Between the trimmed V and J ends, which lost 4 bases and 3 bases, there was a span of 17 bases. There are 15 residues in the CDR3. Germline V lookup: CDR1 SGDLS, CDR2 YYNGEE. CDR3 region: CASSPRPGDDYEQYF. CDR3 coding DNA: TGTGCCAGCAGCCCCCGTCCGGGGGACGACTACGAGCAGTACTTC.

The chain uses TRBV6-5 and TRBJ2-7; D perhaps matches TRBD1 (5 bases). CDR3 length equals 16 residues. Germline values: CDR1 MNHEY, CDR2 SVGAGI. The V end lost 2 bases, the J end lost 2 bases, and 16 bases lay between the germline ends. The CDR3 region is CASSYRIGADPYEQYF. The CDR3 nucleotides are TGTGCCAGCAGTTACCGAATTGGGGCGGACCCCTACGAGCAGTACTTC.

The J gene is TRBJ1-6, the V gene TRBV28; D call uncertain. Germline lookup yields CDR1 MDHEN and CDR2 SYDVKM. Trimming cost V 3 bases and J 0 bases, with 9 bases left between them. The CDR3 has 16 residues. CDR3 residues: CASSFLGSSYNSPLHF. The CDR3 DNA sequence: TGTGCCAGCAGTTTTTTGGGCAGCTCCTATAATTCACCCCTCCACTTT.

V and J are TRBV7-9 and TRBJ2-5; D possibly corresponds to TRBD1 (6 bases). The CDR3 length is 14 residues. Trimming stripped 5 bases from V and 9 bases from J, with 19 bases between. Looked up from germline, CDR1 is SEHNR and CDR2 is FQNEAQ (reference sequence). The CDR3 sequence is CASSEVGGPGAQYF. The CDR3 bases are TGTGCCAGCAGCGAGGTAGGGGGACCCGGAGCCCAGTACTTC. The whole variable domain, remainder taken from reference TRBV7-9 and TRBJ2-5, is DTGVSQNPRHKITKRGQNVTFRCDPISEHNRLYWYRQTLGQGPEFLTYFQNEAQLEKSRLLSDRFSAERPKGSFSTLEIQRTEQGDSAMYLCASSEVGGPGAQYFGPGTRLLVL.

J is TRBJ2-2 and V is TRBV5-1; TRBD1 is a possible D gene (6 bases). The germline V and J ends were trimmed by 8 bases and 0 bases, with 14 bases remaining between them. The CDR3 is 15 amino acids. Looked up from germline, CDR1 is SGHRS and CDR2 is YFSETQ. In nucleotides, the CDR3 is TGCGCCAGTCAGAGGACAGCTTCGAACACCGGGGAGCTGTTTTTT. Translation: CASQRTASNTGELFF.

The chain employs TRBV7-9 and TRBJ2-7, with 12 bases fitting TRBD1. Germline values: CDR1 SEHNR, CDR2 FQNEAQ (reference sequence). V trimming: 5 bases; J trimming: 7 bases; junction bases outside the gene matches: 9. CDR3 length equals 15 residues. Here the CDR3 reads CASSLTGQGASEQYF. The CDR3 coding sequence is TGTGCCAGCAGCCTTACGGGACAGGGGGCAAGTGAGCAGTACTTC.

The chain combines TRBV6-4 with TRBJ2-1, with D tentatively TRBD2 (6 bases). This CDR3 has 15 amino acids. Trimming left V 4 bases short and J 5 bases short, with 15 bases between. Germline CDR1 reads MRHNA; CDR2 reads SNTAGT. CDR3 bases: TGTGCCAGCAGTGTCGTTGGGGCGGGACACAATGAGCAGTTCTTC. This codes for CASSVVGAGHNEQFF.

The chain links TRBV27 to TRBJ2-5; possible D gene TRBD2, 5 bases. The CDR3 length is 13 residues. Germline CDR1 MNHEY, CDR2 SMNVEV (reference sequence). Trimming pared 5 bases from V and 3 bases from J, leaving 10 bases between. The CDR3 DNA reads TGTGCCAGCAGTCCCGACTATGAAGAGACCCAGTACTTC. This encodes CASSPDYEETQYF.

Points on this clone: The junction differs from germline at one of its ends, possibly a read error. J is TRBJ2-1 and V is TRBV7-7; either TRBD1 or TRBD2 may supply D (6 bases each). This CDR3 is built from 16 residues. Germline V lookup: CDR1 SSHAT, CDR2 FNYEAQ (reference sequence). DNA for the CDR3: TGTGCTAGCAGCCCCGGAGGGGGTTTAGTTCACAATGAGCAGTTCTTC. This translates into CASSPGGGLVHNEQFF.

J is TRBJ2-3 and V is TRBV2, with no clear D. Germline V gene data show CDR1 as SNHLY and CDR2 as FYNNEI. The CDR3 sequence is 15 residues long. The germline V and J ends were trimmed by 10 bases and 1 base, with 18 bases remaining between them. In nucleotides, the CDR3 is TGTGCCACCTTACTCTGGGGAAGAGGCACAGATACGCAGTATTTT. Its translation is CATLLWGRGTDTQYF.

The chain has TRBV24-1 and TRBJ2-1; D is possibly TRBD2 (6 bases). With 2 bases removed from V and 8 bases from J, the gap between germline ends came to 15 bases. Germline CDR1 and CDR2: KGHDR and SFDVKD. The CDR3 totals 15 residues. The CDR3 region is CATSDSRGLKHEQFF. The CDR3 region has the DNA TGTGCCACCAGTGATTCGCGGGGCCTTAAACATGAGCAGTTCTTC.

This clone was picked up one time. This chain links TRBV7-9 with TRBJ1-4; tentative D call: TRBD1 (5 bases). CDR1 is SEHNR and CDR2 is FQNEAQ in the germline V gene (reference sequence). This CDR3 contains 15 residues. Trimming removed 5 bases at V and 6 bases at J, with 16 bases between. CDR3 residues: CASSPLGGEDEKLFF. The CDR3 DNA sequence: TGTGCCAGCAGCCCCCTGGGGGGGGAAGATGAAAAACTGTTTTTT.

CDR3 region: CASSLGVRTNSPLHF. For the CDR3, the DNA is TGTGCCAGCAGCTTAGGAGTCAGGACCAATTCACCCCTCCACTTT. V and J are TRBV7-2 and TRBJ1-6; no clear D. The V gene lost 1 base and the J gene lost 7 bases, with 11 bases spanning the gap. Germline CDR1 reads SGHTA; CDR2 reads FQGNSA. This CDR3 contains 15 residues.

This chain connects TRBV2 to TRBJ1-5; D is uncertain. With 7 bases removed from V and 2 bases from J, the gap between germline ends came to 12 bases. CDR1 is SNHLY, CDR2 FYNNEI, per germline. This CDR3 region has 14 residues. CDR3: CASTGRARNQPQHF. The DNA of the CDR3 is TGTGCCAGCACCGGTAGGGCTCGCAATCAGCCCCAGCATTTT. The complete variable domain, with remaining parts taken from reference TRBV2 and TRBJ1-5, reads EPEVTQTPSHQVTQMGQEVILRCVPISNHLYFYWYRQILGQKVEFLVSFYNNEISEKSEIFDDQFSVERPDGSNFTLKIRSTKLEDSAMYFCASTGRARNQPQHFGDGTRLSIL.

The V gene is TRBV11-3, the J gene TRBJ1-3; unclear D gene. Trimming left V 5 bases short and J 4 bases short, with 9 bases between. The CDR3 is 13 residues long. Germline lookup yields CDR1 SGHNT and CDR2 YENEEA. DNA for the CDR3: TGTGCCAGCAGCCCTGGACTGGGAAACACCATATATTTT. It encodes CASSPGLGNTIYF.

The rearrangement uses TRBV5-1 and TRBJ2-2; TRBD1 is a possible D gene (5 bases). V was shortened by 4 bases and J by 7 bases, with 11 bases between the two germline ends. This CDR3 region has 13 residues. Germline V gene sequence: CDR1 SGHRS, CDR2 YFSETQ. The CDR3 coding sequence is TGCGCCAGCAGCCAGACAGTACTCGGGGAGCTGTTTTTT. Its protein product is CASSQTVLGELFF.